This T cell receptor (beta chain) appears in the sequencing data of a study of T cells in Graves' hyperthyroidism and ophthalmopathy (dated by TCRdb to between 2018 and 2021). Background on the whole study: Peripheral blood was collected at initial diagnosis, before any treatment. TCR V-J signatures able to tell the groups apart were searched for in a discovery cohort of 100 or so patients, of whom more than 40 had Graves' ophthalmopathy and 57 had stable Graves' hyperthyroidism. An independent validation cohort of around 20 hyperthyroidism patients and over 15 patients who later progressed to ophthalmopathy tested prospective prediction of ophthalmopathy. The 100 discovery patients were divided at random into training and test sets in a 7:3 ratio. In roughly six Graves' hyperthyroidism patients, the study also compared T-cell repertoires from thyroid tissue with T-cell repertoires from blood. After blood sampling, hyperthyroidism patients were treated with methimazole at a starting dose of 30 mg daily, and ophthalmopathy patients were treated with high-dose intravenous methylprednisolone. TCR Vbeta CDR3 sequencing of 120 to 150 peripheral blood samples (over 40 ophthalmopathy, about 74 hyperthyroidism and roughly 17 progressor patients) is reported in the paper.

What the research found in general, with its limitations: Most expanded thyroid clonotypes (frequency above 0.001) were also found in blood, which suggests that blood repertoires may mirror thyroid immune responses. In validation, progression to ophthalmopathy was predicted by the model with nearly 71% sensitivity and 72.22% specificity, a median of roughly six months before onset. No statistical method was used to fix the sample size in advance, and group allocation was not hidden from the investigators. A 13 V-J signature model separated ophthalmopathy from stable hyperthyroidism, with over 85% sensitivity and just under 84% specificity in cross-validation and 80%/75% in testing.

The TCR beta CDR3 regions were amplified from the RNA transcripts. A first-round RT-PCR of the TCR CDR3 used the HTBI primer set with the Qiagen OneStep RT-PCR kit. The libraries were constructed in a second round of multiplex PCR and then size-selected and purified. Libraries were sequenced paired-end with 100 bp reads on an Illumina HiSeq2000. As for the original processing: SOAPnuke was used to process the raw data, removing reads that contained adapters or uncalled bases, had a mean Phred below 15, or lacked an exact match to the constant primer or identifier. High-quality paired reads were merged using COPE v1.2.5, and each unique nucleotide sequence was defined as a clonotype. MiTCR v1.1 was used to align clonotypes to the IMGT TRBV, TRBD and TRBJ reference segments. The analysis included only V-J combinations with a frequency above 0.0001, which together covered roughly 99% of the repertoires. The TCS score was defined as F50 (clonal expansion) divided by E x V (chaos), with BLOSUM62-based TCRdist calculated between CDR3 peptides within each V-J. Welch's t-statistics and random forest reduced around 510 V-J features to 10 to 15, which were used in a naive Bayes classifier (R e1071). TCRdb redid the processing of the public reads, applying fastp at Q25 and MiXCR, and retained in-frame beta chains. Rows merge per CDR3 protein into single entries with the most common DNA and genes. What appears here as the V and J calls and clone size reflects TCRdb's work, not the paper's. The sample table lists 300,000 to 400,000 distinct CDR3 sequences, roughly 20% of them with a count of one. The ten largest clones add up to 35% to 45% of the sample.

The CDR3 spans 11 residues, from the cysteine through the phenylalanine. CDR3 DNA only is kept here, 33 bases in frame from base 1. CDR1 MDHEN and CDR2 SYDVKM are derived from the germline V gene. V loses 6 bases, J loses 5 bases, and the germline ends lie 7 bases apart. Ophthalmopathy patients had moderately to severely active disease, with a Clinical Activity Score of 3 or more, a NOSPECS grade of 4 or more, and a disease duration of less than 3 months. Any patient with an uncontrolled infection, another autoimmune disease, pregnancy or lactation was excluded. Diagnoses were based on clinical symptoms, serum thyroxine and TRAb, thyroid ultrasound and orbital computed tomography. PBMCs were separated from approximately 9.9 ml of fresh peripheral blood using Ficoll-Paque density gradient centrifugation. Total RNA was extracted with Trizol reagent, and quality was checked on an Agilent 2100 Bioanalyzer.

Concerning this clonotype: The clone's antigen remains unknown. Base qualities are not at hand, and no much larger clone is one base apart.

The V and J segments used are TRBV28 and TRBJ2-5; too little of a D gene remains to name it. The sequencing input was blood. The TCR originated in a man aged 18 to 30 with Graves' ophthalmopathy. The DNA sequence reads TGTGCCAGCAGCGTGAGCGAGACCCAGTACTTC. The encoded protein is CASSVSETQYF.